This is a list of T cell receptor beta chains from one sample in a study of cytomegalovirus exposure and HLA in healthy donors. The method was immunoSEQ multiplex PCR; TCRdb's version includes in-frame clones alone and lacks a portion of them. The sample shows under 200,000 clones, around four fifths of them seen only once. Sequenced sample: PBMCs. All receptors derive from a man between 25 and 39 years old in good health and CMV-seronegative. Both conserved end residues are trimmed from each CDR3.

V gene,J gene,CDR3 protein
TRBV5-1,TRBJ1-4,ASSLGGGSNEKLF
TRBV5-4,TRBJ2-7,ASSLPGQGANEQY
TRBV6-6,TRBJ1-4,ASKTGQGARWEKLF
TRBV28,TRBJ2-7,AKQGYEQY
TRBV5-1,TRBJ2-3,ASSARTGGLPPDTQY
TRBV4-1,TRBJ2-5,ASSQLAETQY
TRBV6-1,TRBJ2-7,ASSEPGLADPYEQY
TRBV4-3,TRBJ2-2,ASSQAPPRGELF
TRBV2,TRBJ2-5,ASSLDRGETQY
TRBV18,TRBJ2-7,ASSPPSSGGKYEQY
TRBV7-8,TRBJ2-7,ASSWITTRISYEQY
TRBV7-9,TRBJ2-7,ASSLGSGQVPYEQY
TRBV9,TRBJ1-5,ASSVGNRGGQPQH
TRBV19,TRBJ2-1,ASSITSNEQF
TRBV5-6,TRBJ2-3,ASSRTGGDTQY
TRBV28,TRBJ2-1,ASSFAGTPRGNEQF
TRBV7-2,TRBJ2-7,ASSRREVPVSYEQY
TRBV11-2,TRBJ1-1,ASSPLRGGGAEAF
TRBV6-5,TRBJ1-1,ASSYGVAGVERAF
TRBV7-6,TRBJ2-4,ASSLGLWRGSAKNIQY
TRBV7-2,TRBJ2-5,ASSSKRGRAWETQY
TRBV7-2,TRBJ2-7,ASSLVGGSGEQY
TRBV7-8,TRBJ1-1,ASSVRGTEAF
TRBV18,TRBJ2-3,ASSREGTDTQY